This TCR beta chain is from a study of T-cell memory formation after mild COVID-19 (dated by TCRdb to the early 2020s). Study-level background: TCR sequence clusters from the two donors were largely donor specific. T-cell clones expanding and contracting after mild COVID-19 in a couple of donors were tracked by longitudinal TCRalpha and TCRbeta repertoire sequencing. Two young, previously healthy adult volunteers, one female and one male, were included in the cohort.

The full study reports these points: Contracting CD4+ clones were located mainly in the CM and EM memory subsets, whereas CD8+ clones were found to be enriched in EMRA. From day 15 to 85, contracting clones showed balanced CD4/CD8 phenotypes, whereas a second wave of clones that expanded from day 15 to 37 leaned towards CD4+. Some responding clones were found in pre-infection memory, which suggests that pre-existing cross-reactive memory T cells took part in the SARS-CoV-2 response. Only a couple of mild cases were covered by the study, and larger cohorts that include severe cases with pre-infection samples were considered necessary. SARS-CoV-2 specificity was not confirmed for the second-wave clones peaking on day 37.

This clonotype has a handful of counts. The antigen it binds to is not known. Base qualities were left out, and no much larger clone turns up one base away. Ficoll-Paque density gradient centrifugation was used to isolate PBMCs. Sequenced using an Illumina NovaSeq 6000. cDNA libraries for TCRalpha and TCRbeta were prepared by 5'RACE using constant-segment primers, with sample barcodes and unique molecular identifiers added. Trizol reagent was used to extract RNA from every sample. Amplification of the libraries took two PCR steps, and the second step added a second sample barcode plus Illumina TruSeq adapters. Sequencing of libraries was performed on an Illumina NovaSeq with 2 x 150 bp paired-end reads. The paper's data handling went like this. Demultiplexing of reads and collapsing into UMI-guided consensus sequences were performed with migec v1.2.7. With mixcr v2.1.11, UMI consensuses were aligned to TRA and TRB V and J templates and assembled into clonotypes. Clonotypes were classified as expanded or contracted when called significant by both edgeR and NoisET, with noise models trained on biological replicates. For edgeR calls, a false discovery rate-adjusted p below 0.01 and a log2 fold-change threshold of 1 were applied. PCA with hierarchical clustering of max-normalized trajectories of the 1000 most abundant clonotypes was used as exploratory dynamics analysis. The CD4 or CD8 phenotype of responding clones was assigned using the separately sequenced CD4+ and CD8+ repertoires. The raw public data were reprocessed by TCRdb itself: fastp quality trimming at Q25, MiXCR clonotype calling, in-frame beta chains only. Each entry is one CDR3 protein sequence, shown with its most common DNA and genes. TCRdb's processing, not the authors' own work, is the source of the V and J calls. The sample table records 450,000 to 650,000 distinct CDR3 sequences; about 20% of these occur just once. The ten largest clones capture under 8.5% of the sample.

Source material: PBMCs or a T cell subset sorted from them (not recorded which). This clonotype was obtained from an adult woman who had mild COVID-19 (a few samples of this study predate the infection). The sample titles of this study are shuffled in the database, so cell type and time point are left out; the donor was told from shared clones.

The nucleotide sequence is TGCAGTGCAATTTATTACAATGAGCAGTTCTTC. This sequence encodes CSAIYYNEQFF. Recombination joined TRBV20-1 with TRBJ2-1; the D gene lacks a confident call. V is clipped by 6 bases and J by 4 bases, and the sequence between their germline boundaries is 7 bases long. CDR3 length: 11 amino acids, cysteine to phenylalanine. The only DNA kept is the CDR3, 33 bases in frame from the first base. CDR1 and CDR2, looked up from the germline V gene (reference sequence), are DFQATT and SNEGSKA.